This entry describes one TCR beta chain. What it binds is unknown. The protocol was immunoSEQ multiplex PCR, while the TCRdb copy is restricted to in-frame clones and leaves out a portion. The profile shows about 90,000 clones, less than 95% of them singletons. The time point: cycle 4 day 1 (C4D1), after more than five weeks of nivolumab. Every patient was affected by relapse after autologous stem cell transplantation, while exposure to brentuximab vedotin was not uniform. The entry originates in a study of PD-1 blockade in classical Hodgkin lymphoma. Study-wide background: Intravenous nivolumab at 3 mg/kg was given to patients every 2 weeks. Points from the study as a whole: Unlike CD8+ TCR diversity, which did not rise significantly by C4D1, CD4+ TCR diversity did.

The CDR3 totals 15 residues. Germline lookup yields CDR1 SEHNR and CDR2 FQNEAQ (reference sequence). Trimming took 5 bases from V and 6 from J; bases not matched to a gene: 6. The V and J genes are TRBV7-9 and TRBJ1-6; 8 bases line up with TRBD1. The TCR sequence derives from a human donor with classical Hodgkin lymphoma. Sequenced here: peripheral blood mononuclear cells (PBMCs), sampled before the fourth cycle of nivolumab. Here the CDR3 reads CASSEGTGFNSPLHF. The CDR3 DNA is TGTGCCAGCAGCGAAGGGACAGGATTTAATTCACCCCTCCACTTT.